The sequence of this TCR beta chain was determined in a study of T cell responses to AZD1222 COVID-19 vaccine. Clones were read by immunoSEQ multiplex PCR, and TCRdb kept only the in-frame ones, dropping some. Of 130,000 to 150,000 clones listed, about 93% were seen once; the top ten hold about 1.9%. Details on this clone: The antigen is unknown.

The study, taken as a whole, reports: Scientists sampled the repertoires only once the peak T cell response had passed. The donor cohort was predominantly white British with a female majority, and clonal diversity may have been underestimated. Regions left unmutated in variants are reportedly the target of nearly half of spike-specific TCRs. Baseline testing showed seropositivity in only a handful of AZD1222 recipients.

This CDR3 spans 15 amino acids. Unmatched junction bases numbered 1, after V lost 2 bases and J lost 1 base. Germline V gives CDR1 MNHEY, CDR2 SVGAGI. This clonotype originated in an adult in good health. The sample here was peripheral blood, taken on day 0 of AZD1222 vaccination. V usage is TRBV6-5 and J usage is TRBJ2-1; TRBD1 matches 8 bases. In DNA form, the CDR3 reads TGTGCCAGCAGTTACAGGGACAGGTCCTACAATGAGCAGTTCTTC. Encoded protein: CASSYRDRSYNEQFF.